Reported below is one T cell receptor beta chain. The antigen is not known. The patients, who ranged from 18 to 65 in age, presented with newly diagnosed hyperthyroidism lasting under 2 months. The CDR3 regions of TCR beta were amplified from RNA transcripts. HTBI primers drove first-round RT-PCR of the TCR CDR3. MiXCR was run by TCRdb on the multiplex PCR reads, yielding one entry per CDR3 protein. The sample holds about 47,000 distinct CDR3 sequences, 45% to 65% seen once. V lost 0 bases to trimming and J lost 2 bases, with 8 bases between them. Germline V gene lookup returns CDR1 MGHRA and CDR2 YSYEKL. CDR3 length equals 14 residues. These data originate in a study of T cells in Graves' hyperthyroidism and ophthalmopathy. Points from the study as a whole: Ophthalmopathy and stable hyperthyroidism were told apart by a 13 V-J model. The blood repertoire included most of the expanded thyroid clonotypes above 0.001.

The sample taken for sequencing was peripheral blood or thyroid tissue (not recorded which). The chain combines TRBV4-1 with TRBJ2-7; D is unresolved. The origin of this receptor is a man between 18 and 35 years old with Graves' hyperthyroidism. CDR3 sequence: CASSQDQSAYEQYF. The CDR3 region has the DNA TGCGCCAGCAGCCAAGATCAGAGTGCCTACGAGCAGTACTTC.